This T cell receptor (beta chain) was documented in a study of Graves' ophthalmopathy and Graves' hyperthyroidism. Findings and limits, study-wide: A 13-signature model separated ophthalmopathy from stable hyperthyroidism, just over 85% sensitivity, around 81% specificity. Prediction of ophthalmopathy progression reached around 70% sensitivity and 72.22% specificity. Among expanded thyroid clonotypes above 0.001 frequency, most also occurred in blood.

A follow-up of 18 months without ophthalmopathy meant that hyperthyroidism was stable. This clonotype was detected a few times. Antigen unknown. A junction boundary mismatches the germline segment, possibly from a read error. The V gene's germline CDR1 is SGHAT and CDR2 FQNNGV. CDR3 length equals 14 residues. Scientists amplified the TCR beta CDR3 regions from RNA transcripts. The workflow started with a first-round RT-PCR run with HTBI primers and then moved on to a second-round multiplex PCR. TCRdb ran MiXCR on the multiplex PCR reads and lists one entry per CDR3 protein. The table includes about 25,000 distinct CDR3 sequences, about half detected once.

The sequenced sample was peripheral blood. This sequence joins TRBV11-2 and TRBJ2-7; 8 bases line up with TRBD2. The sequence came from an adult woman with stable Graves' hyperthyroidism. The CDR3 is CACSFSGTYYVQYF. The CDR3 coding sequence is TGTGCCTGCAGCTTTAGCGGGACCTACTACGTGCAGTACTTC.